This T cell receptor (beta chain) was captured by sequencing in a study of T cell repertoires in cytomegalovirus infection (dated by TCRdb to between 2017 and 2020). For context, the study as a whole: Peptide stimulations targeted recently identified HLA-C-restricted CMV epitopes, whose presentation resists viral immunomodulation, together with well-studied HLA-B-restricted epitopes. Because public TCR beta signatures pointed to carriage of CMV infection together with the matching HLA type, the HLA type of each donor mattered for the analysis.

In the case of this clonotype: No antigen is known for it. No qualities accompany the bases; no much larger clone lies one base away.

Overall study outcomes, separate from this receptor: The ex vivo response was dominated by HLA-C-restricted CMV-specific TCR beta clonotypes, and the single most frequent clonotype in two of eight donors was supplied by these HLA-C-restricted clonotypes. In both this cohort and an independent cohort of a few hundred donors, the cumulative frequency of public TCR beta family members distinguished carriers of CMV infection plus the relevant HLA type.

In the paper's terms, the treatment or condition label means: in vitro stimulation with specific CMV peptide epitopes to enrich CMV-specific T cells. The sequencer listed for this sample is Illumina HiSeq 1500. TCRdb cleaned the public reads at Q25 with fastp, built clones with MiXCR and kept in-frame beta chains. Duplicate CDR3 protein sequences are folded into a single record with the most common DNA and genes. The sample profile shows about 500,000 distinct CDR3 sequences; 30% to 40% of them were found once. The top ten clones comprise 17% of the sample. The specimen comprised cultured PBMCs, sampled from culture after CMV antigen stimulation. The sequence was obtained from a human donor in good health (CMV status not recorded). Some clones in this sample may be carry-over from other donors' samples.

The bases read TGTGCCAGCAGCACGCAGGGTGCCAATTCACCCCTCCACTTT. The resulting protein is CASSTQGANSPLHF. The rearrangement joined TRBV7-3 to TRBJ1-6; TRBD1 is perhaps the D gene, given 5 matching bases. The CDR3 contains 14 residues, cysteine and phenylalanine counted. Only CDR3 DNA remains: 42 bases, in frame from the first base. At the junction V is shortened by 5 bases and J by 7 bases, with 12 bases in between. From the germline V gene, CDR1 is SGHTA and CDR2 is FQGTGA.